The next 17 T cell receptor beta chains were all read from a single sample in a study of shared clonotypes between healthy human individuals. The table came from immunoSEQ multiplex PCR; TCRdb's copy has only in-frame clones and leaves some out. Seen here are 2,100,000 or so clones, nearly 97% observed once, and the top ten hold roughly 0.13%. The sequenced sample was naive CD4+ T cells sorted from blood. Documented subset: CD45RA+ positively selected. The receptor set was obtained from a man aged 18 to 30 in good health.

This chain uses TRBV6-1 with TRBJ2-1; 7 positions match TRBD2. The V gene end was trimmed by 6 bases and the J gene end by 7 bases; junction bases not matched to a gene: 9. CDR1 MNHNS and CDR2 SASEGT come from the germline V gene. CDR3 length: 14 residues. The CDR3 protein is CASSRKWEGNEQFF. Here the CDR3 DNA reads TGTGCCAGCAGCCGAAAATGGGAGGGGAATGAGCAGTTCTTC.

The J gene is TRBJ1-2, the V gene TRBV6-5; D remains ambiguous. V was clipped by 6 bases and J by 4 bases, with 15 bases between them. The CDR3 length is 14 residues. The germline V gene encodes CDR1 MNHEY and CDR2 SVGAGI. The CDR3 reads CASSPGRWGYGYTF. CDR3 nucleotides: TGTGCCAGCAGCCCTGGAAGGTGGGGCTATGGCTACACCTTC.

The chain is built from TRBV6-5 and TRBJ1-2; TRBD1 agrees at 12 bases. Per germline, CDR1 MNHEY and CDR2 SVGAGI. The ends lost 8 bases at V and 2 bases at J; junction bases unmatched: 6. The CDR3 has 15 amino acids. CDR3 coding DNA: TGTGCCAGCTCTGGGACAGGGGGCCGCAACTATGGCTACACCTTC. This codes for CASSGTGGRNYGYTF.

V usage is TRBV30 and J usage is TRBJ1-1; TRBD1 is a possible D gene (5 bases). Germline CDR1 reads GTSNPN; CDR2 reads SVGIG (reference sequence). V was shortened by 0 bases and J by 0 bases, with 11 bases between the two germline ends. The CDR3 has 15 residues. The CDR3: CAWSVARAMNTEAFF. As DNA, the CDR3 is TGTGCCTGGAGTGTTGCCAGGGCCATGAACACTGAAGCTTTCTTT.

The chain joins TRBV6-5 to TRBJ1-5; D remains unclear. This CDR3 contains 13 residues. V was shortened by 10 bases and J by 3 bases, with 13 bases between the two germline ends. Per the germline V gene, CDR1 is MNHEY and CDR2 is SVGAGI. This chain's CDR3 is CATREGINQPQHF. The DNA of the CDR3 is TGTGCCACCCGGGAAGGGATCAATCAGCCCCAGCATTTT.

The chain couples TRBV2 to TRBJ1-6; D is undetermined. The CDR3 spans 13 residues. Germline V lookup: CDR1 SNHLY, CDR2 FYNNEI. V lost 6 bases, J lost 2 bases, and 5 bases lay in between. CDR3 protein: CASSVAYNSPLHF. The CDR3 bases are TGTGCCAGCAGCGTGGCCTATAATTCACCCCTCCACTTT. The whole variable domain, remainder taken from reference TRBV2 and TRBJ1-6, is EPEVTQTPSHQVTQMGQEVILRCVPISNHLYFYWYRQILGQKVEFLVSFYNNEISEKSEIFDDQFSVERPDGSNFTLKIRSTKLEDSAMYFCASSVAYNSPLHFGNGTRLTVT.

The chain carries TRBV9 and TRBJ2-5, with 7 bases lining up with TRBD1. CDR3 size: 17 residues. CDR1 is SGDLS and CDR2 is YYNGEE in the germline V gene. V lost 0 bases to trimming and J lost 2 bases; unmatched junction nucleotides: 10. For the CDR3, the DNA is TGTGCCAGCAGCGTAGCTACAAGGACAGGAGAACAAGAGACCCAGTACTTC. It is translated as CASSVATRTGEQETQYF.

The table lists this clone with a count of one. Other DNA sequences in the same sample also yield this CDR3. V is TRBV6-5 and J is TRBJ1-6, with 7 bases identical to TRBD1. This CDR3 is built from 14 residues. Per germline, CDR1 MNHEY and CDR2 SVGAGI. J gave up 5 bases and V 5 bases, and 3 bases lay outside the gene matches. The CDR3 region is CASSRQGDNSPLHF. Here the CDR3 DNA reads TGTGCCAGCAGTCGACAGGGAGATAATTCACCCCTCCACTTT.

V gene TRBV6-5 combines with J gene TRBJ2-5, with 9 nucleotides matching TRBD1. There are 15 residues in the CDR3. Unmatched junction bases numbered 6, after V lost 5 bases and J lost 2 bases. CDR1 and CDR2 (germline): MNHEY, SVGAGI. The CDR3 loop reads CASSAGTGLQETQYF. The CDR3 DNA reads TGTGCCAGCAGTGCCGGGACAGGGTTACAAGAGACCCAGTACTTC.

The rearrangement links TRBV11-2 to TRBJ2-5; D possibly corresponds to TRBD2 (5 bases). CDR3 length: 11 amino acids. V was cut by 4 bases and J by 9 bases, with 9 bases left in between. From germline, CDR1 is SGHAT and CDR2 FQNNGV. DNA of the CDR3: TGTGCCAGCAGCTCCGGGGATCCCCAGTACTTC. Translation gives CASSSGDPQYF.

V and J are TRBV10-3 and TRBJ2-3; D gene unclear. The CDR3 runs 16 residues. CDR1 and CDR2 (germline): ENHRY, SYGVKD. V was pared by 8 bases and J by 5 bases, with 23 bases between. The CDR3 DNA reads as TGTGCCATCTCTTCTAACGGACCCGGAAGTGGAGATACGCAGTATTTT. Protein sequence: CAISSNGPGSGDTQYF.

This clone was counted once. The rearrangement uses TRBV6-5 and TRBJ2-7; TRBD2 is a possible D gene (5 bases). CDR3 length equals 14 residues. Germline V gene lookup returns CDR1 MNHEY and CDR2 SVGAGI. V was shortened by 2 bases and J by 5 bases, with 13 bases between the two germline ends. DNA of the CDR3: TGTGCCAGCAGTTACCGAGGGCGCGTACACGAGCAGTACTTC. Translated, it gives CASSYRGRVHEQYF.

This clone was counted only a few times. The same CDR3 arises from other DNA sequences in this sample as well. The genes are TRBV28 and TRBJ1-6; no clear D. The CDR3 totals 12 residues. Deletions cut 3 bases from V and 7 bases from J, with 4 bases between. Germline lookup yields CDR1 MDHEN and CDR2 SYDVKM. CDR3 region: CASSFRNSPLHF. For the CDR3, the DNA is TGTGCCAGCAGTTTCAGAAATTCACCCCTCCACTTT.

J is TRBJ1-2 and V is TRBV18; 8 bases are shared with TRBD1. The J segment lost 6 bases and the V segment lost 4 bases, leaving 19 bases of the junction unmatched. The germline gives CDR1 KGHSH, CDR2 LQKENI. This CDR3 is 18 amino acids long. The CDR3 DNA reads as TGTGCCAGCTCACTCCTTACAACCGGACAGGGAGGGGCGAATGGCTACACCTTC. Translated, it gives CASSLLTTGQGGANGYTF.

This rearrangement joins TRBV6-5 to TRBJ1-2, with D possibly being TRBD1 (6 bases). This CDR3 contains 14 residues. The germline V and J ends were trimmed by 2 bases and 4 bases, with 11 bases remaining between them. In germline, CDR1 is MNHEY, CDR2 SVGAGI. CDR3 amino acids: CASSYGQPIYGYTF. The CDR3 DNA reads as TGTGCCAGCAGTTACGGACAGCCTATCTATGGCTACACCTTC.

V gene TRBV5-1 combines with J gene TRBJ2-2; 8 positions match TRBD1. This CDR3 contains 14 residues. Germline values: CDR1 SGHRS, CDR2 YFSETQ. V lost 0 bases to trimming and J lost 6 bases; unmatched junction nucleotides: 1. For the CDR3, the DNA is TGCGCCAGCAGCTTGGGGGACAGGTCCGGGGAGCTGTTTTTT. Protein: CASSLGDRSGELFF.

The chain couples TRBV21-1 to TRBJ2-7; the DNA was not compared with TRBD2, the D call given in the table. TRBV21-1 is an annotated pseudogene. The CDR3 consists of 14 residues. The CDR3: CASSKEGGGYEQYF. The CDR3 DNA follows: TGTGCCAGCAGCAAAGAGGGGGGAGGGTACGAGCAGTACTTC.